The clone carrying this T cell receptor beta chain was picked up a small number of times. Trimming stripped 4 bases from V and 5 bases from J, with 15 bases between. The CDR3 runs 14 residues. The data originate from a study of identical twins. TCRdb passed the 5' RACE reads through MiXCR, listing each CDR3 protein once. This table has 500,000 to 650,000 distinct CDR3 sequences, 7.1% appearing once. The same specimen was also included in a second study, on yellow fever vaccine responses in identical twins.

This rearrangement joins TRBV12-3 or TRBV12-4 to TRBJ2-7; tentative D call: TRBD1 (6 bases). Sequenced sample: PBMCs. The sequence came from a woman under 30 in good health. CDR3 DNA: TGTGCCAGCAGTTATAGACCGGGACAAGACGAGCAGTACTTC. Translating gives CASSYRPGQDEQYF.